This is a list of T cell receptor beta chains from one sample in a study of T cell changes during pregnancy in multiple sclerosis. Data came from immunoSEQ multiplex PCR; TCRdb stores just in-frame clones and leaves some out. The data hold 35,000 or so clones, with 88% observed a single time. The sample was CD4+ T cells from peripheral blood mononuclear cells, taken before pregnancy. The receptors come from a female donor with multiple sclerosis, enrolled in a pregnancy study. The CDR3 runs from the conserved cysteine through the conserved F or W. The D gene is left open where the match is weak. Some rows have no size entry. The others give once, few or many, or a class for an expanded clone.

j_call d_call clone_size v_call cdr3_length cdr3_nt cdr3_aa
TRBJ2-7 NA NA TRBV6-1 13 TGTGCCAGCAGGACTAGTTTATCCTACGAGCAGTACTTC CASRTSLSYEQYF
TRBJ1-4 TRBD1 NA TRBV9 17 TGTGCCAGCAGCGTAGGAACAGGGGCCTCAACTAATGAAAAACTGTTTTTT CASSVGTGASTNEKLFF
TRBJ1-2 NA NA TRBV6-5 12 TGTGCCAGCAGTCGCGGGCCGCATGGCTACACCTTC CASSRGPHGYTF
TRBJ2-2 NA NA TRBV5-6 15 TGTGCCAGCAGCTTGGTGACAGGGAACACCGGGGAGCTGTTTTTT CASSLVTGNTGELFF
TRBJ2-3 TRBD1 NA TRBV4-3 17 TGCGCCAGCAGCCAAGAAGGGGGCAGGCCTAGCACAGATACGCAGTATTTT CASSQEGGRPSTDTQYF
TRBJ1-1 NA NA TRBV18 14 TGTGCCAGCTCACCGGAACAGGGTCTCACTGAAGCTTTCTTT CASSPEQGLTEAFF
TRBJ2-7 TRBD2 NA TRBV4-1 16 TGCGCCAGCAGCCAAGAGGCTAGCGGGGTTTCCTACGAGCAGTACTTC CASSQEASGVSYEQYF
TRBJ2-5 TRBD2 NA TRBV7-2 14 TGTGCCAGCACCCGTGGGGGGGGCCAAGAGACCCAGTACTTC CASTRGGGQETQYF
TRBJ2-1 TRBD2 once TRBV5-1 16 TGCGCCAGCAGCGAGCCGGGACTAGCGGGCCTCAATGAGCAGTTCTTC CASSEPGLAGLNEQFF
TRBJ2-5 TRBD2 NA TRBV6-5 16 TGTGCCAGCAGTTCATGGGCGGGAGGGCCGTATGAGACCCAGTACTTC CASSSWAGGPYETQYF
TRBJ1-2 NA NA TRBV11-2 16 TGTGCCAGCAGCTCTAAAGGACAGTTGGGAGACTATGGCTACACCTTC CASSSKGQLGDYGYTF
TRBJ2-3 NA once TRBV5-1 16 TGCGCCAGCAGCTTTGGGACTTTCGGCAGCACAGATACGCAGTATTTT CASSFGTFGSTDTQYF
TRBJ2-3 NA NA TRBV18 16 TGTGCCAGTACGACGGCCCGGGACTCCGGCACAGATACGCAGTATTTT CASTTARDSGTDTQYF
TRBJ1-2 TRBD1 NA TRBV5-1 15 TGCGCCAGCAGCTCGGGACAGGGACTTTACTATGGCTACACCTTC CASSSGQGLYYGYTF